This record covers a single TCR beta chain. Germline and junction disagree at one end, which may indicate a read error. These data originate in a study of blood T cell repertoires in COVID-19. Study in general: Samples came from the United States, Italy and Spain, spanning acute and convalescent COVID-19. PBMCs, B-cell-depleted T cells, or T cells provided the cDNA or gDNA that made up the material.

The CDR3 runs 15 residues. Looked up from germline, CDR1 is SSHAT and CDR2 is FNYEAQ (reference sequence). In the study's own analysis: It was from reference gene primer amplification that nucleated cell counts were estimated. TCRdb keeps only in-frame clones here, not all; method: immunoSEQ multiplex PCR. The DNA was the basis for D and trimming; V, J and clone size are from that table. The sample has under 150,000 clones, roughly four fifths seen once. This TCR derives from a human donor in a cohort sampled during active COVID-19. V gene TRBV7-7 combines with J gene TRBJ2-3; 13 bases agree with TRBD2. Sample: peripheral blood. The CDR3, as DNA: TGTGCTAGCAGCTCGGGACTAGCGGGAACAGATACGCAGTATTTT. Amino acids: CASSSGLAGTDTQYF.